The 27 T cell receptor beta chains below were found in one sample sequenced in a study of technical replicates of blood from several donors. Clones were read by immunoSEQ multiplex PCR, and TCRdb kept only the in-frame ones, dropping some. Here the sample spans 70,000 to 85,000 clones, roughly 90% being singletons. Sequences were obtained from T cells isolated from PBMCs. Source of these receptors: a human donor in good health.

This clone was found a few times. The V call is TRBV19, the J call TRBJ1-1, with D uncertain. This CDR3 comprises 13 residues. Looked up from germline, CDR1 is LNHDA and CDR2 is SQIVND (reference sequence). V lost 3 bases, J lost 5 bases, and 10 bases lay in between. The CDR3 reads CASSINRKTEAFF. The CDR3, as DNA: TGTGCCAGTAGTATTAACAGAAAGACTGAAGCTTTCTTT. Full variable domain (missing parts from reference TRBV19 and TRBJ1-1): DGGITQSPKYLFRKEGQNVTLSCEQNLNHDAMYWYRQDPGQGLRLIYYSQIVNDFQKGDIAEGYSVSREKKESFPLTVTSAQKNPTAFYLCASSINRKTEAFFGQGTRLTVV.

Only a few counts were recorded for this clone. The V and J genes are TRBV7-2 and TRBJ2-7; the match to TRBD1 covers 8 bases. Germline V gene data show CDR1 as SGHTA and CDR2 as FQGNSA. With V trimmed by 5 bases and J by 5 bases, 2 bases remained unmatched. The CDR3 has 12 residues. Written as DNA, the CDR3 is TGTGCCAGCAGCCAGGGGGCTAACGAGCAGTACTTC. Protein product: CASSQGANEQYF.

Only one count was recorded for this clone. The rearrangement joins TRBV5-6 to TRBJ2-1; maybe TRBD1 (6 bases). The CDR3 loop spans 15 amino acids. Germline loops: CDR1 SGHDT, CDR2 YYEEEE. V lost 2 bases, J lost 2 bases, and 11 bases lay in between. The CDR3 loop is CASSFGTTAYNEQFF. CDR3 DNA sequence: TGTGCCAGCAGCTTCGGGACAACAGCCTACAATGAGCAGTTCTTC.

CDR3 protein: CASSLSGSSYNEQFF. CDR3 nucleotides: TGTGCCAGCAGCCTCAGCGGGAGCTCCTACAATGAGCAGTTCTTC. This chain uses TRBV5-4 with TRBJ2-1; 8 bases align to TRBD2. CDR1 is SGHNT and CDR2 is YYREEE in the germline V gene (reference sequence). V shed 4 bases and J 0 bases; nucleotides not matched to a gene: 3. This CDR3 comprises 15 residues. The full variable domain, rest sourced from reference TRBV5-4 and TRBJ2-1, is ETGVTQSPTHLIKTRGQQVTLRCSSQSGHNTVSWYQQALGQGPQFIFQYYREEENGRGNFPPRFSGLQFPNYSSELNVNALELDDSALYLCASSLSGSSYNEQFFGPGTRLTVL.

This chain uses TRBV6-5 with TRBJ1-1; D unresolved. CDR3 length equals 11 residues. CDR1 is MNHEY, CDR2 SVGAGI, per germline. V lost 6 bases to trimming and J lost 7 bases, with 9 bases between them. As DNA, the CDR3 is TGTGCCAGCAGCTATACGGGTGAAGCTTTCTTT. It is translated as CASSYTGEAFF.

J is TRBJ1-2 and V is TRBV2; D remains ambiguous. The V end lost 6 bases, the J end lost 3 bases, and 5 bases lay between the germline ends. Germline V CDR1 and CDR2: SNHLY, FYNNEI. The CDR3 is 11 residues long. CDR3 protein: CASRPDYGYTF. The CDR3 nucleotides are TGTGCCAGCAGGCCGGACTATGGCTACACCTTC. The entire variable domain, with the rest obtained from reference TRBV2 and TRBJ1-2, is as follows: EPEVTQTPSHQVTQMGQEVILRCVPISNHLYFYWYRQILGQKVEFLVSFYNNEISEKSEIFDDQFSVERPDGSNFTLKIRSTKLEDSAMYFCASRPDYGYTFGSGTRLTVV.

The chain carries TRBV2 and TRBJ2-3, with TRBD2 as a possible D gene (5 bases). V lost 7 bases to trimming and J lost 3 bases, with 8 bases between them. The CDR3 is made up of 12 amino acids. Looked up from germline, CDR1 is SNHLY and CDR2 is FYNNEI. CDR3 region: CASIGGTDTQYF. The CDR3 nucleotides are TGTGCCAGCATCGGAGGAACAGATACGCAGTATTTT.

This sequence joins TRBV9 and TRBJ1-2; 8 nucleotides agree with TRBD1. Losses at the gene ends were 4 bases for V and 1 base for J; bases not matched to a gene: 6. Looked up from germline, CDR1 is SGDLS and CDR2 is YYNGEE. The CDR3 is made up of 15 amino acids. CDR3 in amino acids: CASSPGQGVNYGYTF. In nucleotides, the CDR3 is TGTGCCAGCAGCCCTGGACAGGGCGTTAACTATGGCTACACCTTC.

Points on this clone: Other DNA sequences within the sample encode an identical CDR3. This rearrangement joins TRBV30 to TRBJ2-7; 14 positions agree with TRBD2. There are 12 residues in the CDR3. Germline CDR1 and CDR2: GTSNPN and SVGIG (reference sequence). The CDR3 sequence: CAGTSGSYEQYF. The CDR3 coding sequence is TGTGCGGGGACTAGCGGGAGCTACGAGCAGTACTTC.

This clone was picked up a small number of times. CDR3 region: CASGLVAGNTEAFF. The CDR3 nucleotides read TGTGCCAGCGGGTTAGTAGCGGGGAACACTGAAGCTTTCTTT. The chain joins TRBV9 to TRBJ1-1; D gene unclear. CDR3 size: 14 residues. Germline V CDR1 and CDR2: SGDLS, YYNGEE. Trimming took off 7 bases at V and 1 base at J, with 14 bases between the two ends.

The chain uses TRBV9 and TRBJ2-2, with D hard to call. Germline V CDR1 and CDR2: SGDLS, YYNGEE. V lost 4 bases to trimming and J lost 2 bases, with 6 bases between them. CDR3 length: 13 residues. The DNA for the CDR3 is TGTGCCAGCAGCCCCCAAAACACCGGGGAGCTGTTTTTT. Amino acids: CASSPQNTGELFF.

This clone was seen only a few times. This sequence joins TRBV2 and TRBJ1-2; TRBD1 agrees at 8 bases. Trimming took 8 bases from V and 4 from J; bases not matched to a gene: 6. CDR1 and CDR2 from the germline V gene are SNHLY and FYNNEI. The CDR3 extends over 13 amino acids. The CDR3 DNA sequence: TGTGCCAGCCAAGGACAGGGAAGCTATGGCTACACCTTC. Protein sequence: CASQGQGSYGYTF.

The chain combines TRBV5-8 with TRBJ2-1, with 14 bases identical to TRBD2. V lost 4 bases to trimming and J lost 10 bases; unmatched junction nucleotides: 7. There are 15 residues in the CDR3. CDR1 and CDR2 from the germline V gene are SGHTS and YDEGEE. The CDR3 DNA reads TGTGCCAGCAGCGTTGGGACTAGCGGGAGTGGGGAGCAGTTCTTC. This codes for CASSVGTSGSGEQFF.

This clone was detected once. This chain uses TRBV4-3 with TRBJ2-2; the match to TRBD2 covers 7 bases. This CDR3 is 19 amino acids long. V lost 2 bases and J lost 1; bases outside the gene matches: 13. CDR1 and CDR2 (germline): LGHNA, YSLEER. The CDR3 reads CASSQFFRLSGMNTGELFF. CDR3 nucleotides: TGCGCCAGCAGCCAATTCTTTAGACTCAGCGGGATGAACACCGGGGAGCTGTTTTTT.

This clone was seen a handful of times. The chain joins TRBV9 to TRBJ1-1, with D maybe TRBD1 (5 bases). Between the trimmed V and J ends, which lost 4 bases and 5 bases, there was a span of 18 bases. Germline V gene lookup returns CDR1 SGDLS and CDR2 YYNGEE. CDR3 length: 15 residues. CDR3 in DNA: TGTGCCAGCAGCCCCAGCTTGGGGGGAAGAACTGAAGCTTTCTTT. Translated: CASSPSLGGRTEAFF.

The chain is built from TRBV18 and TRBJ2-3, with D possibly matching TRBD1 (5 bases). CDR1 KGHSH and CDR2 LQKENI come from the germline V gene. This CDR3 contains 16 residues. V gave up 0 bases and J gave up 7 bases, with 17 bases separating them. As DNA, the CDR3 is TGTGCCAGCTCACCACCCTCCTATGTCGACAGAAATACGCAGTATTTT. Protein product: CASSPPSYVDRNTQYF.

CDR3 loop: CASSLLDSPSTDTQYF. Written as DNA, the CDR3 is TGTGCCAGCAGCCTTCTGGACAGCCCTAGCACAGATACGCAGTATTTT. The rearrangement links TRBV9 to TRBJ2-3; D perhaps matches TRBD1 (6 bases). The germline V gene encodes CDR1 SGDLS and CDR2 YYNGEE. This CDR3 has 16 residues. Between the trimmed V and J ends, which lost 4 bases and 0 bases, there was a span of 15 bases.

The chain combines TRBV10-1 with TRBJ1-2; 8 bases map to TRBD1. The CDR3 is 14 residues long. Germline CDR1 is WNHNN and CDR2 is SYGVQD (reference sequence). The V gene end was trimmed by 3 bases and the J gene end by 8 bases; junction bases not matched to a gene: 8. The CDR3 coding sequence is TGCGCCAGCAGTGACCAACCGACAGGGGACGGCTACACCTTC. This gives the protein CASSDQPTGDGYTF.

Comments on this clone: This sample includes further DNA sequences coding for the same CDR3. V usage is TRBV7-9 and J usage is TRBJ2-6; no reliable D call. Trimming took off 3 bases at V and 0 bases at J, with 3 bases between the two ends. The germline CDR1 and CDR2 sequences are SEHNR and FQNEAQ (reference sequence). The CDR3 consists of 14 residues. The CDR3 here is CASSLSSGANVLTF. The CDR3 DNA is TGTGCCAGCAGCTTGAGCTCTGGGGCCAACGTCCTGACTTTC.

The rearrangement uses TRBV15 and TRBJ1-3, with D unclear. Germline-derived CDR1 and CDR2 are LNHNV and YYDKDF (reference sequence). The length of the CDR3 is 13 residues. The V end was cut by 5 bases, the J end by 0 bases, with 5 bases between. CDR3: CATSPSSGNTIYF. The CDR3 DNA reads as TGTGCCACCAGCCCTAGCTCTGGAAACACCATATATTTT. The variable domain in full, completed from reference TRBV15 and TRBJ1-3, reads DAMVIQNPRYQVTQFGKPVTLSCSQTLNHNVMYWYQQKSSQAPKLLFHYYDKDFNNEADTPDNFQSRRPNTSFCFLDIRSPGLGDTAMYLCATSPSSGNTIYFGEGSWLTVV.

J is TRBJ2-2 and V is TRBV5-1, with TRBD1 matching over 8 bases. CDR3 length equals 15 residues. Germline V gene sequence: CDR1 SGHRS, CDR2 YFSETQ. V shed 4 bases, J shed 2 bases, and the junction held 4 bases outside the gene matches. This chain's CDR3 is CASSLTGGNTGELFF. DNA of the CDR3: TGCGCCAGCAGCCTAACAGGGGGAAACACCGGGGAGCTGTTTTTT.

The chain employs TRBV7-9 and TRBJ2-6, with no clear D. CDR1 SEHNR and CDR2 FQNEAQ come from the germline V gene (reference sequence). Deletions cut 2 bases from V and 1 base from J, with 6 bases between. The CDR3 is 15 residues long. DNA of the CDR3: TGTGCCAGCAGCTTATTGTCTTCTGGGGCCAACGTCCTGACTTTC. It specifies CASSLLSSGANVLTF.

V gene TRBV4-2 combines with J gene TRBJ2-7, with 9 nucleotides matching TRBD1. The junction had 4 bases not matched to a gene; V was cut back by 1 base and J by 6 bases. CDR3 size: 14 residues. Germline assignment: CDR1 LGHNA and CDR2 YNFKEQ. CDR3 in amino acids: CASSQAGQGAEQYF. CDR3 bases: TGTGCCAGCAGCCAAGCGGGACAGGGCGCCGAGCAGTACTTC.

The J gene is TRBJ2-7, the V gene TRBV19, with 8 bases lining up with TRBD1. Germline CDR1 and CDR2: LNHDA and SQIVND (reference sequence). The CDR3 runs to 13 residues. V shed 6 bases, J shed 4 bases, and the junction held 5 bases outside the gene matches. CDR3 DNA: TGTGCCAGTAGCGCGGACAGGGAATACGAGCAGTACTTC. Translating gives CASSADREYEQYF.

This chain connects TRBV7-2 to TRBJ1-2, with D perhaps TRBD1 (5 bases). The V gene lost 6 bases and the J gene lost 6 bases, with 14 bases spanning the gap. From germline, CDR1 is SGHTA and CDR2 FQGNSA. This CDR3 is built from 13 residues. CDR3 sequence: CASSSSGTDGYTF. In DNA form, the CDR3 reads TGTGCCAGCAGTTCGTCCGGGACTGATGGCTACACCTTC.

V gene TRBV4-2 combines with J gene TRBJ1-4; TRBD1 might be the D (6 bases). With 0 bases removed from V and 8 bases from J, the gap between germline ends came to 19 bases. CDR3 length equals 17 residues. Germline CDR1 is LGHNA and CDR2 is YNFKEQ. The CDR3 here is CASSQDLRVTGGEKLFF. The CDR3 DNA reads as TGTGCCAGCAGCCAAGATTTGAGGGTGACAGGAGGAGAAAAACTGTTTTTT.

J is TRBJ1-5 and V is TRBV6-5; the D gene is possibly TRBD1 (6 bases). The V and J ends lost 8 bases and 5 bases respectively, with 13 bases between them. Germline V gene sequence: CDR1 MNHEY, CDR2 SVGAGI. This CDR3 spans 13 amino acids. The CDR3: CASGRGRDQPQHF. The CDR3 nucleotides read TGTGCCAGCGGAAGGGGGAGAGATCAGCCCCAGCATTTT.